A selection of T cell receptor beta chains follows, all from one sample in a study of blood T cell repertoires in COVID-19. TCRdb's copy holds only in-frame clones and misses some; the assay was immunoSEQ multiplex PCR. The data show some 150,000 clones, about 84% seen once. Sample: peripheral blood. The receptors come from a human donor in a cohort sampled during active COVID-19. The CDR3 runs from the conserved cysteine through the conserved F or W. D genes are given only for firm matches. A row's size may be missing; if present it is once, few, many or a size class.

clone size	V gene	D gene	J gene	CDR3 protein	CDR3 DNA
NA	TRBV24-1	NA	TRBJ2-1	CATSDHLNNEQFF	TGTGCCACCAGTGATCACTTAAACAATGAGCAGTTCTTC
NA	TRBV4-1	NA	TRBJ1-2	CASSQGGTWAGYTF	TGCGCCAGCAGCCAAGGTGGGACTTGGGCTGGCTACACCTTC
NA	TRBV5-1	NA	TRBJ1-2	CASSPPAAGSGYTF	TGCGCCAGCAGCCCCCCAGCCGCAGGTTCTGGCTACACCTTC
few	TRBV6-1	TRBD2	TRBJ2-3	CASSEAISGGSTDTQYF	TGTGCCAGCAGTGAAGCGATTTCGGGGGGAAGCACAGATACGCAGTATTTT
NA	TRBV7-9	NA	TRBJ1-5	CASSAEGGQPQHF	TGTGCCAGCAGCGCGGAGGGGGGGCAGCCCCAGCATTTT
NA	TRBV18	NA	TRBJ2-5	CASSPGTGTEEAQYF	TGTGCCAGCTCACCTGGAACCGGGACTGAGGAGGCCCAGTACTTC
NA	TRBV6-2/TRBV6-3	TRBD1	TRBJ2-5	CASSYGDRGWGETQYF	TGTGCCAGCAGTTACGGGGACAGGGGGTGGGGAGAGACCCAGTACTTC
NA	TRBV6-6	NA	TRBJ1-5	CASSYSARNQPQHF	TGTGCCAGCAGTTACTCAGCGCGCAATCAGCCCCAGCATTTT
NA	TRBV5-4	TRBD2	TRBJ2-5	CASSLALAGGQETQYF	TGTGCCAGCAGCTTGGCCCTAGCGGGGGGGCAAGAGACCCAGTACTTC
NA	TRBV27	NA	TRBJ2-7	CASSLSRAGTYEQYF	TGTGCCAGCAGTTTGTCCCGGGCGGGGACCTACGAGCAGTACTTC
few	TRBV7-9	TRBD1	TRBJ1-6	CASSSGTGANPPLHF	TGTGCCAGCAGCTCAGGGACAGGGGCTAACCCACCCCTCCACTTT
once	TRBV6-4	NA	TRBJ1-6	CASSDSSAGSPLHF	TGTGCCAGCAGTGACTCGTCCGCGGGTTCACCCCTCCACTTT
NA	TRBV28	NA	TRBJ2-5	CASSSPTVRETQYF	TGTGCCAGCAGCAGCCCGACAGTGAGGGAGACCCAGTACTTC
NA	TRBV18	NA	TRBJ1-6	CASSPAQFYNSPLHF	TGTGCCAGCTCACCCGCACAGTTCTATAATTCACCCCTCCACTTT
once	TRBV4-2	NA	TRBJ2-5	CASSQRGGETQYF	TGTGCCAGCAGCCAACGGGGTGGGGAGACCCAGTACTTC